This T cell receptor beta chain was recovered during a study of cytomegalovirus exposure and HLA in healthy donors. With 60 Vbeta and 13 Jbeta primers, the PCR was carried out. Produced via immunoSEQ multiplex PCR; TCRdb's table is partial and in-frame only. The sample lists roughly 280,000 clones, 72% seen once, with roughly 2.4% in the top ten. This clone has just a few counts. Its antigen is unknown. The CDR3 has 16 residues. Germline lookup yields CDR1 SGHDT and CDR2 YYEEEE. Between the trimmed V and J ends, which lost 3 bases and 0 bases, there was a span of 12 bases. Overall study findings and caveats: The HLA-A and HLA-B alleles of most subjects were reportedly predicted accurately from TCR beta sequences.

V usage is TRBV5-6 and J usage is TRBJ1-4; no clear D gene. The receptor comes from a female donor in good health and CMV-seronegative. The sequenced sample was PBMCs. CDR3 sequence (DNA): TGTGCCAGCAGCTCCGGAGTCAAAGCAACTAATGAAAAACTGTTTTTT. Its translation is CASSSGVKATNEKLFF.